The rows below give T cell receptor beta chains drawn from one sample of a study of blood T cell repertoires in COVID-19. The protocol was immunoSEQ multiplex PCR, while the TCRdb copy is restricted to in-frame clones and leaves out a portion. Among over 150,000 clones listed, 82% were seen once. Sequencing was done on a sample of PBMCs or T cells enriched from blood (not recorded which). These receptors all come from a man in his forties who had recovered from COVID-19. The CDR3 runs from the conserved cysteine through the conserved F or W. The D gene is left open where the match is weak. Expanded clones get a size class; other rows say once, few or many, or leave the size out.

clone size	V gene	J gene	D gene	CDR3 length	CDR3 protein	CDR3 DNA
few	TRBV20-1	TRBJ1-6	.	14	CSASPGRRVMTLHF	TGCAGTGCTAGTCCGGGACGGAGGGTTATGACCCTCCACTTT
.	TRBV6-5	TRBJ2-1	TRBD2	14	CASNAGTSGRGQFF	TGTGCCAGCAACGCCGGGACTAGCGGCAGGGGGCAGTTCTTC
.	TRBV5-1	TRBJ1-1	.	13	CASSFRVGTEAFF	TGCGCCAGCAGTTTCAGGGTGGGCACTGAAGCTTTCTTT
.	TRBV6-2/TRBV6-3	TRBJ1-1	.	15	CASSYGSEPGTEAFF	TGTGCCAGCAGTTACGGGTCAGAGCCGGGCACTGAAGCTTTCTTT
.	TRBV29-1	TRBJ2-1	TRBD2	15	CSVVAGTSSYNEQFF	TGCAGCGTCGTAGCCGGGACTAGCTCCTACAATGAGCAGTTCTTC
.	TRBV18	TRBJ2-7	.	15	CASSPRAGTSYEQYF	TGTGCCAGCTCACCAAGGGCGGGCACTTCCTACGAGCAGTACTTC
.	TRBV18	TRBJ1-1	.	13	CASSTGIYTEAFF	TGTGCCAGCTCAACAGGCATTTACACTGAAGCTTTCTTT
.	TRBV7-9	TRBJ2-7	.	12	CASSLGGTNSEF	TGTGCCAGCAGCTTAGGAGGGACAAACTCAGAATTC
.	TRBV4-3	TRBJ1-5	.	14	CASSQAGQNQPQHF	TGCGCCAGCAGCCAAGCCGGACAGAATCAGCCCCAGCATTTT
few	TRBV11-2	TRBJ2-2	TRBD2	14	CASSFGGVTGELFF	TGTGCCAGCAGCTTCGGGGGGGTCACCGGGGAGCTGTTTTTT
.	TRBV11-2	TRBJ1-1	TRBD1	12	CASSLGQGPAFF	TGTGCCAGCAGCCTCGGACAGGGGCCGGCTTTCTTT
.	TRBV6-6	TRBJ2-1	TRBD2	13	CATRQDAGGEQFF	TGTGCCACCAGGCAGGACGCGGGGGGGGAGCAGTTCTTC
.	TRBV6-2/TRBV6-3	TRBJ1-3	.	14	CASSYGSSGNTIYF	TGTGCCAGCAGTTACGGGAGCTCTGGAAACACCATATATTTT
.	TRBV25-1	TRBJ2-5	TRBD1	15	CASSPGTGWQETQYF	TGTGCCAGCAGTCCCGGGACAGGGTGGCAAGAGACCCAGTACTTC
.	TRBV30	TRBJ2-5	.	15	CAWSPGGGGQETQYF	TGTGCCTGGAGCCCGGGCGGGGGCGGCCAAGAGACCCAGTACTTC
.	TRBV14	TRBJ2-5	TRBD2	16	CASSQDLTSLQETQYF	TGTGCCAGCAGCCAAGATTTGACTAGCCTACAAGAGACCCAGTACTTC
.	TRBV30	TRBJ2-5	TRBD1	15	CAWSVGTGAQETQYF	TGTGCCTGGAGTGTAGGGACAGGGGCCCAAGAGACCCAGTACTTC
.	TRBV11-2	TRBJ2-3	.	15	CASSSLSIGTDTQYF	TGTGCCAGCAGCTCGCTATCTATAGGCACAGATACGCAGTATTTT
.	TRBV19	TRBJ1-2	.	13	CASSLITNYGYTF	TGTGCCAGTTCTCTAATCACGAACTATGGCTACACCTTC
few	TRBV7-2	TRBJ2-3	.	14	CASSPQGNTDTQYF	TGTGCCAGCAGCCCCCAGGGGAACACAGATACGCAGTATTTT
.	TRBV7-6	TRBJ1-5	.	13	CASSLGGRQPQHF	TGTGCCAGCAGCTTAGGGGGCCGTCAGCCCCAGCATTTT
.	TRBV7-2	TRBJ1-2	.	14	CASSVGTLGNGYTF	TGTGCCAGCAGCGTCGGGACACTCGGGAATGGCTACACCTTC
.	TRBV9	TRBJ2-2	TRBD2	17	CASSAQGGLAGTGELFF	TGTGCCAGCAGCGCCCAGGGTGGACTAGCGGGCACCGGGGAGCTGTTTTTT
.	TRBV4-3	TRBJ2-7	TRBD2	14	CASSQELASYEQYF	TGCGCCAGCAGCCAAGAACTAGCGTCCTACGAGCAGTACTTC
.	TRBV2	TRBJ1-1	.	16	CASSEAGAQRGGEAFF	TGTGCCAGCAGTGAAGCTGGGGCCCAACGGGGGGGTGAAGCTTTCTTT
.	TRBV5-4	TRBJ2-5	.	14	CASSLVATEETQYF	TGTGCCAGCAGCTTGGTGGCGACAGAAGAGACCCAGTACTTC
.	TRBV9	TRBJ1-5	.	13	CASSEASNQPQHF	TGTGCCAGCAGCGAAGCGTCGAATCAGCCCCAGCATTTT
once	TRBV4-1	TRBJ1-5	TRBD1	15	CASSPMDRESQPQHF	TGCGCCAGCAGCCCGATGGACAGGGAAAGTCAGCCCCAGCATTTT
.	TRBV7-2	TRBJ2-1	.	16	CASSLSEVIPYNEQFF	TGTGCCAGCAGCTTATCAGAGGTAATACCCTACAATGAGCAGTTCTTC
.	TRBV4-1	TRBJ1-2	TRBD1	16	CASSPGRQGAPYGYTF	TGCGCCAGCAGCCCCGGGAGACAGGGGGCCCCCTATGGCTACACCTTC
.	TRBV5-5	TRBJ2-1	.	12	CASSLSGNEQFF	TGTGCCAGCAGCTTATCAGGTAATGAGCAGTTCTTC
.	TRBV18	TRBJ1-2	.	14	CASSPGVRNYGYTF	TGTGCCAGCTCACCCGGAGTGAGGAACTATGGCTACACCTTC
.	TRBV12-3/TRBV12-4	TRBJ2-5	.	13	CASSLESEETQYF	TGTGCCAGCAGTTTAGAGTCAGAAGAGACCCAGTACTTC
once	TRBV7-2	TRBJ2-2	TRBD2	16	CASSPRSGRLSGELFF	TGTGCCAGCAGCCCGCGTAGCGGGAGACTATCCGGGGAGCTGTTTTTT